Below, 9 T cell receptor beta chains from the same sample are listed, as sequenced in a study of T cells in Graves' hyperthyroidism and ophthalmopathy. There were TCR beta CDR3 regions amplified from RNA transcripts. RT-PCR in the first round (using the HTBI primer set) targeted the TCR CDR3. One entry per CDR3 protein results from TCRdb running MiXCR on the multiplex PCR reads. This sample carries about 210,000 distinct CDR3 sequences, roughly 18% of them seen once, and the ten largest clones take around 52%. The specimen sequenced was blood. The receptors were sampled from a man aged 45-65 years with Graves' hyperthyroidism.

This rearrangement joins TRBV5-4 to TRBJ2-3; 14 bases are a match to TRBD2. The CDR3 runs 16 residues. Trimming cost V 0 bases and J 5 bases; bases outside gene matches: 2. CDR1 SGHNT and CDR2 YYREEE come from the germline V gene (reference sequence). The CDR3 is CASSLGGLAGVDTQYF. The CDR3 DNA is TGTGCCAGCAGCTTGGGGGGACTAGCGGGAGTAGATACGCAGTATTTT.

This clonotype has a count of ten or more. The J gene is TRBJ2-5, the V gene TRBV7-9, with D perhaps matching TRBD2 (6 bases). This CDR3 spans 16 amino acids. V gave up 6 bases and J gave up 1 base, with 18 bases separating them. Germline V gene sequence: CDR1 SEHNR, CDR2 FQNEAQ (reference sequence). This chain's CDR3 is CASSSPSGGIQETQYF. The CDR3 DNA reads as TGTGCCAGCAGTTCTCCCTCTGGGGGGATCCAAGAGACCCAGTACTTC. Full variable domain (outside the CDR3, taken from reference TRBV7-9 and TRBJ2-5): DTGVSQNPRHKITKRGQNVTFRCDPISEHNRLYWYRQTLGQGPEFLTYFQNEAQLEKSRLLSDRFSAERPKGSFSTLEIQRTEQGDSAMYLCASSSPSGGIQETQYFGPGTRLLVL.

The sample holds a few counts of this clonotype. At one boundary the junction diverges from the germline segment, which might be a read error. The rearrangement joins TRBV30 to TRBJ1-4, with D hard to call. The CDR3 has 13 amino acids. Germline V gene sequence: CDR1 GTSNPN, CDR2 SVGIG (reference sequence). The CDR3 DNA follows: TGTGCCTGGAGTGGGGCCCCTAAGGAAAAACTGTTTTTT. Translating gives CAWSGAPKEKLFF.

This clonotype was counted at least ten times. The V and J genes are TRBV2 and TRBJ2-7; the D gene could be TRBD1 or TRBD2 (6 bases each). The CDR3 has 15 amino acids. With 5 bases removed from V and 4 bases from J, the gap between germline ends came to 18 bases. CDR1 is SNHLY, CDR2 FYNNEI, per germline. The CDR3 DNA reads as TGTGCCAGCAGTCCTCCGGGGGCATCGGGTTACGAGCAGTACTTC. Its protein product is CASSPPGASGYEQYF.

The sample holds a few counts of this clonotype. J is TRBJ2-2 and V is TRBV12-5, with 14 positions matching TRBD2. Germline trimming cut 1 base from V and 7 bases from J; bases unmatched to any gene: 11. The CDR3 is 19 residues long. Germline V gene data show CDR1 as LGHNT and CDR2 as FRNRAP. CDR3 DNA: TGTGCTAGTGGTTTGGCCCTAAGGGGACTAGCGGGAGTTGACGGGGAGCTGTTTTTT. Its translation: CASGLALRGLAGVDGELFF.

This clonotype came up a few times. V is TRBV6-1 and J is TRBJ2-3; D ambiguous. The germline V and J ends were trimmed by 5 bases and 0 bases, with 9 bases remaining between them. The CDR3 is 14 residues long. Germline V gene sequence: CDR1 MNHNS, CDR2 SASEGT. Here the CDR3 reads CASSIRRSTDTQYF. The CDR3 nucleotides read TGTGCCAGCAGTATCCGGAGAAGCACAGATACGCAGTATTTT.

This clonotype has a handful of counts. The J gene is TRBJ2-2, the V gene TRBV12-3 or TRBV12-4, with D maybe TRBD2 (6 bases). V was trimmed by 7 bases and J by 4 bases, leaving 25 bases between them. This CDR3 has 18 amino acids. The DNA for the CDR3 is TGTGCCAGCACCCTAGGCGACAGAACTAGCCCTGTCACCGGGGAGCTGTTTTTT. Translated, it gives CASTLGDRTSPVTGELFF.

This chain joins TRBV20-1 and TRBJ2-4, with D maybe TRBD1 (6 bases). V was clipped by 4 bases and J by 6 bases, with 13 bases between them. The germline CDR1 and CDR2 sequences are DFQATT and SNEGSKA (reference sequence). The CDR3 has 13 amino acids. The CDR3 is CSAIHRAVNIQYF. CDR3 DNA: TGCAGTGCTATTCACAGGGCCGTAAACATTCAGTACTTC.

V and J are TRBV10-3 and TRBJ2-3; either TRBD1 or TRBD2 may fit D (5 bases each). CDR3 length: 14 amino acids. Germline CDR1 is ENHRY and CDR2 is SYGVKD. V was pared by 7 bases and J by 5 bases, with 16 bases between. Written as DNA, the CDR3 is TGTGCCATCACCCGGGACGGAGGCGTAGATACGCAGTATTTT. Amino acids: CAITRDGGVDTQYF.